Listed here is a single T cell receptor beta chain. This clone was recorded once. Its antigen has not been determined. Base-call qualities are not available, and no considerably larger clone is one nucleotide away. The immunoSEQ Assay was the method used to sequence TCRbeta CDR3 regions. After extraction, genomic DNA underwent amplification by bias-controlled multiplex PCR, followed by high-throughput sequencing. Under the source paper's analysis protocol: To quantify the absolute abundance of every unique TCRbeta CDR3 region, sequences were collapsed and filtered. T cell fraction was estimated by normalizing TCRbeta template counts to usable DNA, which was measured by amplifying reference genes present in all nucleated cells. Repertoire TCRs were annotated as SARS-CoV-2-specific by exact matching of V gene, CDR3 amino acid sequence and J gene to a known reactive TCR set. The reference SARS-CoV-2 TCR set came from MIRA and was filtered for enrichment in COVID-19-positive ImmuneCODE repertoires, removing public or cross-reactive TCRs. Drawing on the MIRA antigens, annotated TCRs were analysed further at the level of specific ORF or position within ORF. Breadth was defined as annotated unique rearrangements over total unique productive rearrangements; depth was the summed frequency of those rearrangements. TCR breadth was compared between groups using two-sided Wilcoxon rank-sum tests. Drawn from immuneACCESS, this table holds only the in-frame rearrangements with V and J called that TCRdb kept. Clones are partly lost; checked studies trace under half to an unresolved V gene and leave the rest unexplained. Clonal size and the V and J genes are those of that table, whereas D and trimming came from the DNA. The sample records approximately 480,000 clones, approximately 90% of which are singletons. The biggest ten clones account for roughly 13% of the sample.

The meaning of the sample's treatment or condition label: approximately 18 received Ad26.COV2.S at low or high dose, single or two shots; roughly 5 received placebo; per-sample allocation not given. Repertoires of vaccine and placebo recipients were sequenced from samples collected on day 63 after the first injection. Between 29 July and 7 August 2020, Cohort 1b enrolled fewer than 30 adults aged 18-55 years at one site in Boston, USA. Ad26.COV2.S consisted of a replication-incompetent adenovirus type 26 vector by which a prefusion-stabilized SARS-CoV-2 spike protein from the original Wuhan strain was expressed. This entry belongs to a study of Ad26.COV2.S vaccination and SARS-CoV-2 variants (dated by TCRdb to the early 2020s). Regarding the study in general: Donors in the vaccine arm were drawn from COV1001, a multicentre, randomized, double-blind, placebo-controlled phase I-IIa trial testing Ad26.COV2.S in healthy adults. Dosing of Ad26.COV2.S was intramuscular, at either 5x10^10 or 1x10^11 viral particles, delivered as one shot or as two shots spaced 56 days apart. Trial participants were randomized into five groups of five, in which low-dose or high-dose Ad26.COV2.S was given once or twice, or placebo was given on both occasions. The TCR-sequenced set comprised approximately 30 samples: around 20 Ad26.COV2.S vaccine recipients, 5 placebo recipients and 8 SARS-CoV-2 convalescent individuals. Investigators remained blinded to trial group allocation during experiments and outcome assessment. Sequencing of the TCRbeta repertoire served to evaluate the specificity and breadth of SARS-CoV-2-reactive T cell receptors following Ad26.COV2.S vaccination. General findings and caveats noted by the study authors: Non-spike TCR breadth was comparable between vaccine and placebo recipients, consistent with the vaccine containing only spike. Compared with placebo recipients, Ad26.COV2.S recipients showed higher spike-specific TCR breadth (P = 0.0014). The authors noted that the TCR breadth and depth analyses may have underestimated total T cell responses. Comparing responses between vaccine doses or regimens was not something the study was powered to do. After vaccination, spike-specific CD8+ and CD4+ T cell responses were reported to show substantial breadth.

Specimen: peripheral blood, collected in a trial of Ad26.COV2.S vaccine versus placebo. This clonotype originated in a person between 18 and 60 years old who received the Ad26.COV2.S COVID-19 vaccine or a placebo.

The bases are TGTGCCAGCAGCTTAGCGCAGGGGGGCACCGGGGAGCTGTTTTTT. This encodes CASSLAQGGTGELFF. The rearranged segments are TRBV7-6 and TRBJ2-2, and possibly TRBD1, on 7 matching bases. The CDR3 has 15 amino acids, counting the end cysteine and phenylalanine. This entry keeps only the CDR3 DNA: 45 bases, framed from base 1. CDR1 and CDR2 were assigned from the germline V gene as SGHVS and FNYEAQ. Between the V and J ends, shortened by 0 bases and 4 bases respectively, the junction contains 9 bases.